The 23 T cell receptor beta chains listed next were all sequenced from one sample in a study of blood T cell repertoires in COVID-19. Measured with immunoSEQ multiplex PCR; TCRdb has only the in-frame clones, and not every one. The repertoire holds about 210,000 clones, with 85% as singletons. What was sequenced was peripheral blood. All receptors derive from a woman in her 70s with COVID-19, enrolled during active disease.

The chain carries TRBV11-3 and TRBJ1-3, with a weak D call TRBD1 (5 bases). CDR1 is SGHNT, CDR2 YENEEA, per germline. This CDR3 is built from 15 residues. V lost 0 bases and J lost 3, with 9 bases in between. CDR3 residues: CASSLEQDVGNTIYF. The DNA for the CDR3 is TGTGCCAGCAGCTTAGAACAGGACGTTGGAAACACCATATATTTT. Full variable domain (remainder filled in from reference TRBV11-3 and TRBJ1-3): EAGVVQSPRYKIIEKKQPVAFWCNPISGHNTLYWYLQNLGQGPELLIRYENEEAVDDSQLPKDRFSAERLKGVDSTLKIQPAELGDSAVYLCASSLEQDVGNTIYFGEGSWLTVV.

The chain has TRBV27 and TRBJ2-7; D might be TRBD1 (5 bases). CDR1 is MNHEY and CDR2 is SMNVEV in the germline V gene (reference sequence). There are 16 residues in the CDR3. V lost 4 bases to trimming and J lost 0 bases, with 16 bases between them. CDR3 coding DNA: TGTGCCAGCAGTTCCCAGGGCTCTTACACCTCCTACGAGCAGTACTTC. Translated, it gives CASSSQGSYTSYEQYF.

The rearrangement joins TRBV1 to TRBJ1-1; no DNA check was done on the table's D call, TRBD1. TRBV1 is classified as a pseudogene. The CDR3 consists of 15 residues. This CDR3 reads CTSRLWTAMNTEAFF. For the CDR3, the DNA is TGCACCAGCAGACTCTGGACAGCCATGAACACTGAAGCTTTCTTT.

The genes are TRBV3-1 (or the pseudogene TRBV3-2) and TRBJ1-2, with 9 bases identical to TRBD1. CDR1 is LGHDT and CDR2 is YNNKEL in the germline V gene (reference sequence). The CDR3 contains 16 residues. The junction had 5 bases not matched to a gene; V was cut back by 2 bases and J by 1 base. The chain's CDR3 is CASSQMDRGVNYGYTF. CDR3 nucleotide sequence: TGTGCCAGCAGCCAAATGGACAGGGGAGTTAACTATGGCTACACCTTC.

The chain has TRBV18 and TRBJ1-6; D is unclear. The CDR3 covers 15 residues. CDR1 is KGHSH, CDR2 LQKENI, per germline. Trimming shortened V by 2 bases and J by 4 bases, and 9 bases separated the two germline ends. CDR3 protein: CASSPNSLYNSPLHF. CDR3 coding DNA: TGTGCCAGCTCACCAAACTCCCTTTATAATTCACCCCTCCACTTT.

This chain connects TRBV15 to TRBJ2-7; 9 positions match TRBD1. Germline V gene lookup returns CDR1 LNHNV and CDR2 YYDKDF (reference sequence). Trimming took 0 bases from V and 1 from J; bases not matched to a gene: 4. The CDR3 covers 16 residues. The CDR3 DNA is TGTGCCACCAGCAGAGATGAGGGACAGGGATCCTACGAGCAGTACTTC. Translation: CATSRDEGQGSYEQYF.

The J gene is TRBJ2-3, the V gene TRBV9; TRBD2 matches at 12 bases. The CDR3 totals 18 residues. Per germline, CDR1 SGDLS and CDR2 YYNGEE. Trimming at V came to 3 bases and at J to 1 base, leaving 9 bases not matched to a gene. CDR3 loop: CASSAGLAGWTGTDTQYF. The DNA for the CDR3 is TGTGCCAGCAGCGCCGGACTAGCGGGATGGACGGGCACAGATACGCAGTATTTT. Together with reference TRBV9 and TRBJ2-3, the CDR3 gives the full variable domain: DSGVTQTPKHLITATGQRVTLRCSPRSGDLSVYWYQQSLDQGLQFLIQYYNGEERAKGNILERFSAQQFPDLHSELNLSSLELGDSALYFCASSAGLAGWTGTDTQYFGPGTRLTVL.

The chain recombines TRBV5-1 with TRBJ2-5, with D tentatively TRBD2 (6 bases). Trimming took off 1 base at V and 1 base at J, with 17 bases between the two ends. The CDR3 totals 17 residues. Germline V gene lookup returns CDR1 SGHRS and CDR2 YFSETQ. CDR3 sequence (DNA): TGCGCCAGCAGCTTGAGGCTAGCAGGAGGGATCCAAGAGACCCAGTACTTC. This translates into CASSLRLAGGIQETQYF.

The CDR3 nucleotides read TGTGCTAGTGGTTTAACCCCCCGACAGAGAGGCACAGATACGCAGTATTTT. This codes for CASGLTPRQRGTDTQYF. This sequence joins TRBV12-5 and TRBJ2-3, with D tentatively TRBD1 (5 bases). With 3 bases removed from V and 1 base from J, the gap between germline ends came to 17 bases. Germline lookup yields CDR1 LGHNT and CDR2 FRNRAP. The CDR3 covers 17 residues.

Written as DNA, the CDR3 is TGTGCCAGCAGCTTGAGGCTCACTAATGAAAAACTGTTTTTT. Its translation is CASSLRLTNEKLFF. The chain uses TRBV7-9 and TRBJ1-4; no clear D. CDR3 length: 14 amino acids. V gave up 3 bases and J gave up 2 bases, with 7 bases separating them. Germline CDR1 SEHNR, CDR2 FQNEAQ (reference sequence).

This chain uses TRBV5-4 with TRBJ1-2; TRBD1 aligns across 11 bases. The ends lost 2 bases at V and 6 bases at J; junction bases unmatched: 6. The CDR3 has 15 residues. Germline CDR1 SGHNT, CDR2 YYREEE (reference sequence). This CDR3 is CASSFRGQGANGYTF. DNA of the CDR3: TGTGCCAGCAGCTTTAGAGGACAGGGGGCCAATGGCTACACCTTC.

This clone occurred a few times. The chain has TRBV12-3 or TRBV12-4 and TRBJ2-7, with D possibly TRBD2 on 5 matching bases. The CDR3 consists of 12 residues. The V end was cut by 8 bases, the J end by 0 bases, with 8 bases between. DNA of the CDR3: TGTGCCAGCCGCCGGGGCTCCTACGAGCAGTACTTC. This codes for CASRRGSYEQYF.

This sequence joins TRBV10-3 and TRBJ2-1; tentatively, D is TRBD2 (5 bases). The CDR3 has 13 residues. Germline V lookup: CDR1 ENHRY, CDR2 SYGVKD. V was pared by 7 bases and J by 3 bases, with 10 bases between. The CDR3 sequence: CAITQGSYNEQFF. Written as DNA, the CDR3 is TGTGCCATCACTCAAGGGAGCTACAATGAGCAGTTCTTC.

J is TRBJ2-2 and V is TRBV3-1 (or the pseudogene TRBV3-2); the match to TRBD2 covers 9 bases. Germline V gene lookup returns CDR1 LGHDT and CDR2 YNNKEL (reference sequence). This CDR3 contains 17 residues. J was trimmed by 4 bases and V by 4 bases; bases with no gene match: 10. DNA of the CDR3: TGTGCCAGCAGCCCCCCCGGGACTAGCTTGGGCACCGGGGAGCTGTTTTTT. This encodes CASSPPGTSLGTGELFF.

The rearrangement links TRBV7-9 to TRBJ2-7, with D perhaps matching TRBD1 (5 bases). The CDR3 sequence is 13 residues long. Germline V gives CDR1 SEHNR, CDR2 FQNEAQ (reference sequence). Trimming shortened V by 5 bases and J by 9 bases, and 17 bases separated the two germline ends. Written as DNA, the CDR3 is TGTGCCAGCAGCCCAAGTGGGGCCCCTGGGCAGTACTTC. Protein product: CASSPSGAPGQYF.

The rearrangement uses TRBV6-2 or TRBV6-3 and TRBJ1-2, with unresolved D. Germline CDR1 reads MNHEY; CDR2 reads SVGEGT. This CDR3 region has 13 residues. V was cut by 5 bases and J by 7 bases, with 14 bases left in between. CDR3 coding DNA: TGTGCCAGCAGTGCCCAGGAAACCCTTGGCTACACCTTC. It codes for CASSAQETLGYTF.

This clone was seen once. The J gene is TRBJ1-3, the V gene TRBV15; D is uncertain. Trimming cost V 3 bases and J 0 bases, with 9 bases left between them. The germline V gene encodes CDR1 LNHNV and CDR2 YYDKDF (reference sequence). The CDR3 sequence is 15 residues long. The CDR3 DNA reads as TGTGCCACCAGCAGTCAGACTATCTCTGGAAACACCATATATTTT. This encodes CATSSQTISGNTIYF.

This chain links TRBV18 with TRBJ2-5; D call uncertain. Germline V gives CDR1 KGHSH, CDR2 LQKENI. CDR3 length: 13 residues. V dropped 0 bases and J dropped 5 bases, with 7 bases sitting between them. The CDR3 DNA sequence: TGTGCCAGCTCACCACCTTCGAGTGAGACCCAGTACTTC. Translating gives CASSPPSSETQYF.

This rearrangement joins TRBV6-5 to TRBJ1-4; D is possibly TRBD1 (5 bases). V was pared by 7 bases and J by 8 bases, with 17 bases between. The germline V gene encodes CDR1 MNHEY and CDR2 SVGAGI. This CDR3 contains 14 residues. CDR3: CASTNGAMEEKLFF. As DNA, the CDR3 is TGTGCCAGCACCAATGGGGCTATGGAGGAAAAACTGTTTTTT.

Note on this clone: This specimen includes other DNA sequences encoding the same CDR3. The CDR3 DNA reads TGTGCCAGCAGCGTAAACAGTATGAACACTGAAGCTTTCTTT. This gives the protein CASSVNSMNTEAFF. The chain couples TRBV9 to TRBJ1-1; D gene ambiguous. CDR1 SGDLS and CDR2 YYNGEE come from the germline V gene. This CDR3 spans 14 amino acids. V lost 1 base to trimming and J lost 0 bases, with 7 bases between them. Full variable domain (missing parts from reference TRBV9 and TRBJ1-1): DSGVTQTPKHLITATGQRVTLRCSPRSGDLSVYWYQQSLDQGLQFLIQYYNGEERAKGNILERFSAQQFPDLHSELNLSSLELGDSALYFCASSVNSMNTEAFFGQGTRLTVV.

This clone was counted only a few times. The CDR3 DNA is TGTGCCAGCAGTGAAGCGGGCCGGGAACGGCAGTTCTTC. It is translated as CASSEAGRERQFF. The chain employs TRBV6-1 and TRBJ2-1, with a weak D call TRBD2 (5 bases). The CDR3 contains 13 residues. Per the germline V gene, CDR1 is MNHNS and CDR2 is SASEGT. The V end was cut by 0 bases, the J end by 12 bases, with 12 bases between.

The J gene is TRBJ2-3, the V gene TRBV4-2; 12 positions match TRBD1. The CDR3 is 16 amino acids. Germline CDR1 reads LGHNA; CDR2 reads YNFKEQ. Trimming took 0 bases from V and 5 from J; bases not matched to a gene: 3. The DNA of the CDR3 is TGTGCCAGCAGCCAAGATCGGGACAGGGGGCAAGATACGCAGTATTTT. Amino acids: CASSQDRDRGQDTQYF.

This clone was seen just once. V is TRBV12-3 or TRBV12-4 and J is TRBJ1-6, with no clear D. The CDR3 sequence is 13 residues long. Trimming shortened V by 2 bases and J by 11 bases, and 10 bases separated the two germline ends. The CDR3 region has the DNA TGTGCCAGCAGTTTAAAGGGAGGGACACCCCTCCACTTT. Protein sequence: CASSLKGGTPLHF.